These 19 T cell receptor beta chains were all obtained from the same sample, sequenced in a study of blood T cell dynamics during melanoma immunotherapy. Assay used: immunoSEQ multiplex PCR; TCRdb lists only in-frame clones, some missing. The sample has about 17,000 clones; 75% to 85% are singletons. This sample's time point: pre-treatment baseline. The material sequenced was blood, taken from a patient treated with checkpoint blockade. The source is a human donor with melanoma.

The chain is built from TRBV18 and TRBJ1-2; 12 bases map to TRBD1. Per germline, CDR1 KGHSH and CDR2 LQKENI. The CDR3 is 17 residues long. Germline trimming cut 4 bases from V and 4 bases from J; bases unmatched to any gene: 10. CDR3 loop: CASSLSTGTGGRYGYTF. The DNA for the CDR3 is TGTGCCAGCTCACTCTCGACCGGGACAGGGGGCCGCTATGGCTACACCTTC.

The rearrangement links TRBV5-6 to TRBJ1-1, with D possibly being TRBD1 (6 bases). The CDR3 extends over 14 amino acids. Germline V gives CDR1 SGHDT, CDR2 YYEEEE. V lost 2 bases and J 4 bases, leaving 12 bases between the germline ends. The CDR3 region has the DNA TGTGCCAGCAGCTTACCAGGGGCGAGCACTGAAGCTTTCTTT. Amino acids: CASSLPGASTEAFF.

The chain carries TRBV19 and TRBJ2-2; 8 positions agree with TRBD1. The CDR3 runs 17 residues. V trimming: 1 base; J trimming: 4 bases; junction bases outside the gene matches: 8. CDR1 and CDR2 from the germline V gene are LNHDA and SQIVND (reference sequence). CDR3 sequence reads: CASSIGRGQSGTGELFF. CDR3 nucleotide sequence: TGTGCCAGTAGTATAGGCAGGGGGCAATCGGGCACCGGGGAGCTGTTTTTT.

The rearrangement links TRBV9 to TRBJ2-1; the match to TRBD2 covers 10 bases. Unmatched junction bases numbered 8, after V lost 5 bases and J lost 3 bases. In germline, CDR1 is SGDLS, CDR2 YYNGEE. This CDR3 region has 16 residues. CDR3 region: CASSPVWTSGYNEQFF. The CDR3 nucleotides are TGTGCCAGCAGTCCCGTATGGACTAGCGGCTACAATGAGCAGTTCTTC. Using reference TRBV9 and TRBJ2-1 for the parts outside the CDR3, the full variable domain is DSGVTQTPKHLITATGQRVTLRCSPRSGDLSVYWYQQSLDQGLQFLIQYYNGEERAKGNILERFSAQQFPDLHSELNLSSLELGDSALYFCASSPVWTSGYNEQFFGPGTRLTVL.

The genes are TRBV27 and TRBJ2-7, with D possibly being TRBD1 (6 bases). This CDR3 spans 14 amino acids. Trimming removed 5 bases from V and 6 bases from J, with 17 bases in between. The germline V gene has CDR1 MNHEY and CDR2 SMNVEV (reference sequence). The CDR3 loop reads CASSRHRDLGEQYF. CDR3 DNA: TGTGCCAGCAGTCGCCACAGGGATCTCGGCGAGCAGTACTTC.

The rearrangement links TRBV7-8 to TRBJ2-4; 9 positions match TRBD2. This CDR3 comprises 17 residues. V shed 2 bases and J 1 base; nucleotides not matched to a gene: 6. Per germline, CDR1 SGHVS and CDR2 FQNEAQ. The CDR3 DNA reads TGTGCCAGCAGCTTACGTCGCACTAGCGGGGCCAAAAACATTCAGTACTTC. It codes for CASSLRRTSGAKNIQYF.

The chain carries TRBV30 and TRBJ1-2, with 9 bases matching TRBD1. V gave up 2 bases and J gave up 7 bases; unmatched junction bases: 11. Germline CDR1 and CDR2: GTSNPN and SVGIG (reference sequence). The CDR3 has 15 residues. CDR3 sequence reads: CAWSPKTGGLLGYTF. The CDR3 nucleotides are TGTGCCTGGAGTCCCAAGACAGGGGGTTTACTTGGCTACACCTTC.

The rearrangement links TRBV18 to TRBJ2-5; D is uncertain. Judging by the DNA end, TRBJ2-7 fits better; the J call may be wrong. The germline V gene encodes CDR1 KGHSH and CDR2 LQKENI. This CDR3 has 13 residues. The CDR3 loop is CASSRAATYEQYF. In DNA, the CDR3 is TGTGCCAGCTCACGCGCGGCAACCTACGAGCAGTACTTC.

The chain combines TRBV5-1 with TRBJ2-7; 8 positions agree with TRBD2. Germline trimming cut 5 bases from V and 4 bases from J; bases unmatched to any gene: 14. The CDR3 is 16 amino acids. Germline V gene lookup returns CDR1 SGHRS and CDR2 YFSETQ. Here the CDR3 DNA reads TGCGCCAGCAGACCAACAGCCGGGACTAGATTTTACGAGCAGTACTTC. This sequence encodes CASRPTAGTRFYEQYF.

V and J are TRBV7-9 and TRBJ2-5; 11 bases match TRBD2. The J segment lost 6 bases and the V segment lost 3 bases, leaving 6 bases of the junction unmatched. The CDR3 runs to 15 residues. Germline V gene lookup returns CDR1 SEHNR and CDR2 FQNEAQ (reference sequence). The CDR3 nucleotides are TGTGCCAGCAGCTTCCTAGCGGGAGGCCTAAAGACCCAGTACTTC. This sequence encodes CASSFLAGGLKTQYF. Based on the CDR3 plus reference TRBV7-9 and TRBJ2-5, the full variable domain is DTGVSQNPRHKITKRGQNVTFRCDPISEHNRLYWYRQTLGQGPEFLTYFQNEAQLEKSRLLSDRFSAERPKGSFSTLEIQRTEQGDSAMYLCASSFLAGGLKTQYFGPGTRLLVL.

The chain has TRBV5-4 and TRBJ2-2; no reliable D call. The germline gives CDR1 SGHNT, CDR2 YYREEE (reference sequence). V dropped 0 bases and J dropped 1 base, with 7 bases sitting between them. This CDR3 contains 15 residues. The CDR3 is CASSLGPGNTGELFF. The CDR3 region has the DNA TGTGCCAGCAGCTTGGGGCCAGGGAACACCGGGGAGCTGTTTTTT.

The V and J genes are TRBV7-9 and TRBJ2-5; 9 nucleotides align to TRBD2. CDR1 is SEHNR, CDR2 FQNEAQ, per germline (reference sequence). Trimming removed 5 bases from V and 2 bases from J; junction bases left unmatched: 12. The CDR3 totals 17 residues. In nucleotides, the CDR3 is TGTGCCAGCAGCCCAGACATAGCGGGAGACCTTCAAGAGACCCAGTACTTC. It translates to CASSPDIAGDLQETQYF.

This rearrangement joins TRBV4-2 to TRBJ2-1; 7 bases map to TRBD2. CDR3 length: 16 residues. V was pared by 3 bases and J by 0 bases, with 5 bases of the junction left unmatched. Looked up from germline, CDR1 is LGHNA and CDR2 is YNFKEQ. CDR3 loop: CASSQGGTSSYNEQFF. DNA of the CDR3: TGTGCCAGCAGCCAGGGGGGGACGAGCTCCTACAATGAGCAGTTCTTC.

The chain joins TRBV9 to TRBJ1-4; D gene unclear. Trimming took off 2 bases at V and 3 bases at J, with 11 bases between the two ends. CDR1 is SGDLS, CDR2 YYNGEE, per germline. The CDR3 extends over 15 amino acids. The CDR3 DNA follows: TGTGCCAGCAGCGTGGGCGCCCAGGCTAATGAAAAACTGTTTTTT. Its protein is CASSVGAQANEKLFF.

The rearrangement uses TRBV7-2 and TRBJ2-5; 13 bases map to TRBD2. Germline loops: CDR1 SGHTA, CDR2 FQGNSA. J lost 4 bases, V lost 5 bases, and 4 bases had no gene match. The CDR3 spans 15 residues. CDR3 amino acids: CASSTGTSGIETQYF. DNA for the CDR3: TGTGCCAGCAGCACCGGGACTAGCGGGATAGAGACCCAGTACTTC.

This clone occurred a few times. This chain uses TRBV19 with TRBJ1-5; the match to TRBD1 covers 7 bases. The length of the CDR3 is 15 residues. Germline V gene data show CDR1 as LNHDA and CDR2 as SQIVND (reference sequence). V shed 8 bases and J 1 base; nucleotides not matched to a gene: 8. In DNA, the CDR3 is TGTGCCAGTTCACCCCCAGGGGGAAGCAATCAGCCCCAGCATTTT. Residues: CASSPPGGSNQPQHF. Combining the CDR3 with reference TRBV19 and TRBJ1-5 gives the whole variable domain DGGITQSPKYLFRKEGQNVTLSCEQNLNHDAMYWYRQDPGQGLRLIYYSQIVNDFQKGDIAEGYSVSREKKESFPLTVTSAQKNPTAFYLCASSPPGGSNQPQHFGDGTRLSIL.

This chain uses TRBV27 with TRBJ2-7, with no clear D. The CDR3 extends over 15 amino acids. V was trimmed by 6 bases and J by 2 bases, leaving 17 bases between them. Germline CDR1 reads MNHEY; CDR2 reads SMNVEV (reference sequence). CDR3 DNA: TGTGCCAGCAGGCGAGACTCGCACATCACCTACGAGCAGTACTTC. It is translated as CASRRDSHITYEQYF.

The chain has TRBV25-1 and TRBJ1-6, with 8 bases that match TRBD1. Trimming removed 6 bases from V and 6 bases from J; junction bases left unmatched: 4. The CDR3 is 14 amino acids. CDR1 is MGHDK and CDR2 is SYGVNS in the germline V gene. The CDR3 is CASRAGGFNSPLHF. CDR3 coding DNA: TGTGCCAGCAGGGCAGGGGGCTTTAATTCACCCCTCCACTTT.

The CDR3 is CASSVGSSGGSSYEQYF. Here the CDR3 DNA reads TGTGCCAGCAGCGTAGGTTCTAGCGGGGGAAGCTCCTACGAGCAGTACTTC. The chain uses TRBV9 and TRBJ2-7; 10 bases are a match to TRBD2. This CDR3 contains 17 residues. Per the germline V gene, CDR1 is SGDLS and CDR2 is YYNGEE. With V trimmed by 0 bases and J by 0 bases, 6 bases remained unmatched.